The source of this T cell receptor beta chain is a study of T-cell memory formation after mild COVID-19. Study-wide context: Clusters of TCRs were largely donor specific.

Barcoded TCR alpha and TCR beta cDNA libraries with UMIs came from 5'RACE using constant-segment primers. MiXCR was run by TCRdb on the 5' RACE reads, yielding one entry per CDR3 protein. The sample holds roughly 160,000 distinct CDR3 sequences; about 9.9% are singletons and the top ten take 3.5% to 4.5%. Trimming removed 2 bases from V and 4 bases from J, with 12 bases in between. The CDR3 loop spans 16 amino acids. Germline CDR1 SEHNR, CDR2 FQNEAQ (reference sequence). Sequenced: PBMCs or a T cell subset sorted from them (not recorded which). This sequence joins TRBV7-9 and TRBJ2-6; the D is unclear. The sequence derives from a man aged 18 to 30 who had mild COVID-19 (a few samples of this study predate the infection). Cell type and time point are not known. DNA for the CDR3: TGTGCCAGCAGCTTATATCTCGCGCCCGGGGCCAACGTCCTGACTTTC. This sequence encodes CASSLYLAPGANVLTF.